The present T cell receptor beta chain was sequenced within a study of CD8+ T cells in alopecia areata. Study details: The protocol delivered tofacitinib for 6 to 18 months, then withdrew it for 6 months. Notes on the study in general: Across lesional scalp, and particularly alopecia totalis/universalis, clonality surpassed that of normal scalp.

Stated treatment: oral pan-JAK inhibitor, 5-10 mg twice daily. On this clone: Its antigen is unknown.

In germline, CDR1 is SGHNT, CDR2 YYREEE (reference sequence). The CDR3 length is 14 residues. V lost 4 bases and J lost 8, with 18 bases in between. Once RNA had been extracted, it was reverse transcribed into cDNA to act as the sequencing template. Repertoires were generated with immunoSEQ multiplex PCR, while TCRdb's copy carries only in-frame clones and drops some. The data show approximately 210,000 clones, with about 64% seen just once and around 4.3% held by the top ten. V is TRBV5-4 and J is TRBJ1-2, with TRBD1 as a possible D gene (5 bases). Sample: CD4+ T cells sorted from blood, taken at week 4, from a patient treated with tofacitinib. The clonotype was recovered from a human donor with alopecia areata. Written as DNA, the CDR3 is TGTGCCAGCAGCCCCGGGGGAGCTCCCACCGGCTACACCTTC. Translation gives CASSPGGAPTGYTF.